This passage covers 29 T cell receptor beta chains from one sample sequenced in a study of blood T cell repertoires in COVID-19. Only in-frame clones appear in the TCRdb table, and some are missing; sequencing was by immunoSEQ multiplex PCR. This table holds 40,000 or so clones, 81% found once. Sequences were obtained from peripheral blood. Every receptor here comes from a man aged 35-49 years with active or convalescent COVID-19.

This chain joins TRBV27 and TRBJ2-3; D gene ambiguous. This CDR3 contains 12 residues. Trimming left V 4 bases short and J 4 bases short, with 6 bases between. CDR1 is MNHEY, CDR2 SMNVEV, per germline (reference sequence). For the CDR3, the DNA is TGTGCCAGCAGTTCCTTCGCAGATACGCAGTATTTT. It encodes CASSSFADTQYF.

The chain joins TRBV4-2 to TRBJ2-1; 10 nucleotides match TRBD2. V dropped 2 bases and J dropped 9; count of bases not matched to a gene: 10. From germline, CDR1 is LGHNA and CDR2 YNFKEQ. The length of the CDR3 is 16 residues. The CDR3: CASSQPAGGRGGEQFF. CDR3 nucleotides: TGTGCCAGCAGCCAACCAGCGGGAGGGCGAGGCGGTGAGCAGTTCTTC.

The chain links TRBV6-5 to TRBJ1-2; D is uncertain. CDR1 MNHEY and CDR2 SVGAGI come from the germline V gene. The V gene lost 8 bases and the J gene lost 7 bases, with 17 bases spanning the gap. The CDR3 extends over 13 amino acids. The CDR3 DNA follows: TGTGCCAGCCTTCGTTCCCCATTTAGTGGCTACACCTTC. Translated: CASLRSPFSGYTF.

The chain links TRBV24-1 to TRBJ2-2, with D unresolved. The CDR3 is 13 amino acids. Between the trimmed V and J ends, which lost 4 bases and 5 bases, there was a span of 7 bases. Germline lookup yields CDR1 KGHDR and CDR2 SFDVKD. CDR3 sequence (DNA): TGTGCCACCAGTGACCCCAGGACCGGGGAGCTGTTTTTT. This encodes CATSDPRTGELFF.

CDR3 residues: CASSHIPGLGSYEQYF. The CDR3 nucleotides are TGTGCCAGCAGCCACATTCCGGGGTTGGGCTCCTACGAGCAGTACTTC. The chain has TRBV14 and TRBJ2-7; D is perhaps TRBD2 (5 bases). V dropped 3 bases and J dropped 0 bases, with 15 bases sitting between them. The germline V gene encodes CDR1 SGHDN and CDR2 FVKESK. This CDR3 comprises 16 residues.

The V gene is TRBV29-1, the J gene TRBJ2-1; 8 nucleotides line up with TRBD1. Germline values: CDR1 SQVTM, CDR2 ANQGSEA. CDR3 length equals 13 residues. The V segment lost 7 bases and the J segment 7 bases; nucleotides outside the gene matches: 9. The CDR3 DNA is TGCAGCGGCAGGACAGGGATGATTAATGAGCAGTTCTTC. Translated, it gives CSGRTGMINEQFF.

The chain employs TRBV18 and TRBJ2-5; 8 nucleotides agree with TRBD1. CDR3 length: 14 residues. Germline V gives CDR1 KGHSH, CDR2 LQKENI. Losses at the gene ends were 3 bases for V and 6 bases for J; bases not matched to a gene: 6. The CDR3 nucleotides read TGTGCCAGCTCACCCTTTGACAGGGGCCAGACCCAGTACTTC. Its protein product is CASSPFDRGQTQYF.

The CDR3 nucleotides read TGTGCCAGCAGCCGATCGGGAGGTATCAACACCGGGGAGCTGTTTTTT. Encoded protein: CASSRSGGINTGELFF. The V and J genes are TRBV28 and TRBJ2-2; TRBD2 matches 7 bases. The germline V gene encodes CDR1 MDHEN and CDR2 SYDVKM. The junction had 9 bases not matched to a gene; V was cut back by 6 bases and J by 2 bases. This CDR3 comprises 16 residues.

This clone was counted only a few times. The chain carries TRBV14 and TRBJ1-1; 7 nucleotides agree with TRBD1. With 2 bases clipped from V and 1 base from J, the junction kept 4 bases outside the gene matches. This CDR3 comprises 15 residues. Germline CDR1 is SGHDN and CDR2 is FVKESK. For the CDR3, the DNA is TGTGCCAGCAGCCAACCCGGGACAGCGAACACTGAAGCTTTCTTT. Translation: CASSQPGTANTEAFF. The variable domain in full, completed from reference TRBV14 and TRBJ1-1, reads EAGVTQFPSHSVIEKGQTVTLRCDPISGHDNLYWYRRVMGKEIKFLLHFVKESKQDESGMPNNRFLAERTGGTYSTLKVQPAELEDSGVYFCASSQPGTANTEAFFGQGTRLTVV.

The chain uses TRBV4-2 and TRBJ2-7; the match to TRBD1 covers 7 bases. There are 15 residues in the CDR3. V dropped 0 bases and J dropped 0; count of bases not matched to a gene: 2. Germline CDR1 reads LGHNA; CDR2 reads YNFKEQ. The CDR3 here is CASSQEQGSSYEQYF. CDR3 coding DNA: TGTGCCAGCAGCCAAGAACAGGGGAGCTCCTACGAGCAGTACTTC.

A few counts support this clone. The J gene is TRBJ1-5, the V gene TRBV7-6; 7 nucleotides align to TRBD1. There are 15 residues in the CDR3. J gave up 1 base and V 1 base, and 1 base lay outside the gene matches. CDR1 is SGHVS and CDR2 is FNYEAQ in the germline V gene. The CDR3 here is CASSLGRGSNQPQHF. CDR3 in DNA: TGTGCCAGCAGCTTAGGCAGGGGGAGCAATCAGCCCCAGCATTTT.

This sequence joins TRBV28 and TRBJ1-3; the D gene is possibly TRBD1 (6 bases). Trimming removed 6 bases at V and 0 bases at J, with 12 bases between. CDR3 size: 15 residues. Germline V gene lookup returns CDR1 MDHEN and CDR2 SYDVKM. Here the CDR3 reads CASSRQAFSGNTIYF. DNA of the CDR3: TGTGCCAGCAGCAGACAGGCGTTCTCTGGAAACACCATATATTTT.

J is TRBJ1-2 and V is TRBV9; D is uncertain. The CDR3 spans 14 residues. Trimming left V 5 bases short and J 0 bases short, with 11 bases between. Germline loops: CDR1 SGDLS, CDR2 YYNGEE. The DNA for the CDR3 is TGTGCCAGCAGTATGGAGGGTGCTAACTATGGCTACACCTTC. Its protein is CASSMEGANYGYTF.

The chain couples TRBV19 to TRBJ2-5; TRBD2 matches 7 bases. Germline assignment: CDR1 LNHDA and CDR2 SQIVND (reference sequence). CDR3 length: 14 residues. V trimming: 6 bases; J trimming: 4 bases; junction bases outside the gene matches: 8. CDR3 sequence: CASSRAGVAETQYF. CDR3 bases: TGTGCCAGTAGCCGCGCGGGAGTGGCAGAGACCCAGTACTTC.

The CDR3 coding sequence is TGTGCCAGCAGTCCGTCTCCAGGGTGGTCTGGAAACACCATATATTTT. Its protein is CASSPSPGWSGNTIYF. The rearrangement joins TRBV7-2 to TRBJ1-3, with D perhaps TRBD1 (5 bases). Germline V gives CDR1 SGHTA, CDR2 FQGNSA. With 6 bases removed from V and 1 base from J, the gap between germline ends came to 16 bases. The CDR3 totals 16 residues.

CDR3 protein: CASSQAGSGTANEKLFF. The CDR3, as DNA: TGTGCCAGCAGCCAAGCGGGGTCCGGGACAGCAAATGAAAAACTGTTTTTT. The rearrangement joins TRBV4-2 to TRBJ1-4; 7 bases fit TRBD1. The CDR3 loop spans 17 amino acids. V shed 1 base and J 5 bases; nucleotides not matched to a gene: 10. Per the germline V gene, CDR1 is LGHNA and CDR2 is YNFKEQ.

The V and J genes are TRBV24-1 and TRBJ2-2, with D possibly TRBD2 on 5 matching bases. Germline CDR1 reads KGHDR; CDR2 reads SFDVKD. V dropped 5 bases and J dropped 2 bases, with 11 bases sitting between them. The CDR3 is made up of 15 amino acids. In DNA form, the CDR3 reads TGTGCCACCAGTGGGACCCGGACTAACACCGGGGAGCTGTTTTTT. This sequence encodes CATSGTRTNTGELFF.

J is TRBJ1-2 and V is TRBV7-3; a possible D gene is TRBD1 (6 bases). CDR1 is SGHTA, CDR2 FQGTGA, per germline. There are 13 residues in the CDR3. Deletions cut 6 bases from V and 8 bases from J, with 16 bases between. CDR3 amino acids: CASSPSTGLGYTF. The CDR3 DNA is TGTGCCAGCAGTCCATCAACAGGGCTCGGCTACACCTTC.

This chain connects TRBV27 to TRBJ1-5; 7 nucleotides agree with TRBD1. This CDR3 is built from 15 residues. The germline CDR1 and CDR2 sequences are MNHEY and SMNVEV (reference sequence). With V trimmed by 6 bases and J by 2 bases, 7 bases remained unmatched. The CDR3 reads CASRRQGIGNQPQHF. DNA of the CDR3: TGTGCCAGCAGAAGACAGGGAATAGGCAATCAGCCCCAGCATTTT.

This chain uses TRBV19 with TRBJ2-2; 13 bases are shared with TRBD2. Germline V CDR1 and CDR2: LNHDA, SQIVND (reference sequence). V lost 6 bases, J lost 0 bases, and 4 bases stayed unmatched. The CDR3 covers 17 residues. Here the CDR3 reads CASRPGLAGTNTGELFF. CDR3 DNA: TGTGCCAGTAGGCCGGGACTAGCGGGGACGAACACCGGGGAGCTGTTTTTT.

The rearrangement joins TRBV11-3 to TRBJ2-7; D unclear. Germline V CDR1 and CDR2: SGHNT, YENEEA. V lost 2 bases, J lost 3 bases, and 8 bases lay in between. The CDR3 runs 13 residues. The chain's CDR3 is CASSLYSNYEQYF. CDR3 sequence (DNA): TGTGCCAGCAGCTTATACAGTAACTACGAGCAGTACTTC.

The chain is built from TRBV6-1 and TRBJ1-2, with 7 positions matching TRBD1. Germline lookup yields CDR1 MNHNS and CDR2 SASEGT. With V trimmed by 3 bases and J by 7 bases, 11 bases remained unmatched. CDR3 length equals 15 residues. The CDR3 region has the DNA TGTGCCAGCAGTGAGCGCTCCCTAACAGGGGTTGGCTACACCTTC. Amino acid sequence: CASSERSLTGVGYTF.

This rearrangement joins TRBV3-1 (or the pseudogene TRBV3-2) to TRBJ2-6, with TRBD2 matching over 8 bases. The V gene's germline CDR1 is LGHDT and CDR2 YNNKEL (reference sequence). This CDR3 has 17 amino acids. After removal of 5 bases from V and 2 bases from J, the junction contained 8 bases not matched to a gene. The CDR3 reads CASSSTGGEAGANVLTF. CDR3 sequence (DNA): TGTGCCAGCAGCTCGACCGGGGGGGAGGCTGGGGCCAACGTCCTGACTTTC.

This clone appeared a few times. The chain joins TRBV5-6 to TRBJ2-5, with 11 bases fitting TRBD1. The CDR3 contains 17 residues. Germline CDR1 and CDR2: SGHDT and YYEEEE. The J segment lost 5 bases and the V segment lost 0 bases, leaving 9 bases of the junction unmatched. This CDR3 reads CASSLAGTGGSVETQYF. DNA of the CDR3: TGTGCCAGCAGCTTGGCCGGGACAGGGGGATCGGTGGAGACCCAGTACTTC.

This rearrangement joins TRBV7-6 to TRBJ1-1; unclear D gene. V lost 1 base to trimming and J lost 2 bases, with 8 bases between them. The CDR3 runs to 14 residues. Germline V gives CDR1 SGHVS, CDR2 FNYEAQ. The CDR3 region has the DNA TGTGCCAGCAGCTTAGAGAAAGCTAACACTGAAGCTTTCTTT. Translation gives CASSLEKANTEAFF. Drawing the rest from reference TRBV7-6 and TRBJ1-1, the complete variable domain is GAGVSQSPRYKVTKRGQDVALRCDPISGHVSLYWYRQALGQGPEFLTYFNYEAQQDKSGLPNDRFSAERPEGSISTLTIQRTEQRDSAMYRCASSLEKANTEAFFGQGTRLTVV.

DNA for the CDR3: TGTGCCATCGCGGGAGGGCCCGGTGAGCAGTTCTTC. It translates to CAIAGGPGEQFF. The rearrangement uses TRBV10-3 and TRBJ2-1, with 9 nucleotides matching TRBD2. This CDR3 contains 12 residues. J was trimmed by 9 bases and V by 8 bases; bases with no gene match: 5. The V gene's germline CDR1 is ENHRY and CDR2 SYGVKD.

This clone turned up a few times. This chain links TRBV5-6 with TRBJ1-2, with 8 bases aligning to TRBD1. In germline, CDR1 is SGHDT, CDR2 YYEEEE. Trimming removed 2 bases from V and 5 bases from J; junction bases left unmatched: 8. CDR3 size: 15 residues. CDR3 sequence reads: CASSFGQGNGYGYTF. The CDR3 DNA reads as TGTGCCAGCAGCTTCGGACAGGGCAATGGGTATGGCTACACCTTC.

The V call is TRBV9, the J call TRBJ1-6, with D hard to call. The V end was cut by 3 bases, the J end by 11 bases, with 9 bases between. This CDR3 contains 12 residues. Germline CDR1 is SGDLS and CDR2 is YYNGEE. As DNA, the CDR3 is TGTGCCAGCAGCGGATCGACTCCACCCCTCCACTTT. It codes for CASSGSTPPLHF.

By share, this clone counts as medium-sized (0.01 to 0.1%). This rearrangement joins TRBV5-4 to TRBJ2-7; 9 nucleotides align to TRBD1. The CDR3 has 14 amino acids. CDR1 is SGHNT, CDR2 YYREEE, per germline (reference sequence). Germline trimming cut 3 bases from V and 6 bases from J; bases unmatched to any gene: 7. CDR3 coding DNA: TGTGCCAGCAGCTGGTCCGGGACAGGGACCGAGCAGTACTTC. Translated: CASSWSGTGTEQYF.